This T cell receptor (beta chain) was obtained from a study of neurological immune-mediated disorders. Study-level findings and limits: Subjects shared no identical expanded-clone CDR3 amino acid sequences, suggesting private TCR-beta repertoires in all groups. For the multiple sclerosis repertoire cluster, no association with any clinical or MRI feature was found. One related-CDR3 cluster, identified by phylogenetic grouping, held the repertoires of 18 of 34 multiple sclerosis patients and was a possible signature.

Trimming left V 6 bases short and J 5 bases short, with 16 bases between. This CDR3 spans 14 amino acids. CDR1 and CDR2 (germline): MNHNY, SVGAGI (reference sequence). It was by 5'RACE with 10-nucleotide random UMIs that the cDNA was made. TCRdb passed the 5' RACE reads through MiXCR, listing each CDR3 protein once. The sample contains tens of thousands of distinct CDR3 sequences, about 5.5% of which appear only once. This clonotype was recorded many times. Its target is not known. The genes are TRBV6-6 and TRBJ1-1; weak D call: TRBD1 (5 bases). The sample taken for sequencing was PBMCs. The origin of this receptor is a young woman with multiple sclerosis. The DNA of the CDR3 is TGTGCCAGCAGCCCCTGGGCCGGGGGGACTGAAGCTTTCTTT. Translated: CASSPWAGGTEAFF.